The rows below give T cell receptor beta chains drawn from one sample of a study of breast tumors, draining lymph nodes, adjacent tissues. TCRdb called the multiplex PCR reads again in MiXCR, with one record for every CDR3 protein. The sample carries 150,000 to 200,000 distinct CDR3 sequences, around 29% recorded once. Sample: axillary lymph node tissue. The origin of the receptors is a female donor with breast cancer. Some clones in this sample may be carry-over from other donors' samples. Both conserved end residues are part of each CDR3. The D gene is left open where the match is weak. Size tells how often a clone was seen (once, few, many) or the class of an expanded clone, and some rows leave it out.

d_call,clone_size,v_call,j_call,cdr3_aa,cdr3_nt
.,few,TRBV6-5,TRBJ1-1,CASRDLGPLRNTEAFF,TGTGCCAGCAGGGACCTAGGCCCCTTAAGGAACACTGAAGCTTTCTTT
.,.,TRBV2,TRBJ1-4,CASSPRGYTNEKLFF,TGTGCCAGCAGCCCCAGGGGTTATACTAATGAAAAACTGTTTTTT
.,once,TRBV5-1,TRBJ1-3,CTSRDPSRNTIYF,TGCACCAGCAGAGATCCCTCTAGAAACACCATATATTTT
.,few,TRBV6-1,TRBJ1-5,CASNRVGDQPQHF,TGTGCCAGTAACAGGGTAGGAGATCAGCCCCAGCATTTT
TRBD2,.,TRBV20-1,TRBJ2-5,CSALMTSGGQETQCF,TGCAGTGCCCTCATGACTAGCGGGGGTCAAGAGACCCAGTGCTTC
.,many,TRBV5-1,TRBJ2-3,CASSHRRGQEDTQYF,TGCGCCAGCAGCCATCGGAGGGGGCAGGAAGATACGCAGTATTTT
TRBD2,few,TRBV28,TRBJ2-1,CASSFRTSGLENEQFF,TGTGCCAGCAGTTTTAGAACTAGCGGATTGGAGAATGAGCAGTTCTTC
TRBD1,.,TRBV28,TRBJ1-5,CASRSDRGIINQPQHF,TGTGCCAGCAGATCTGACAGGGGCATTATCAATCAGCCCCAGCATTTT
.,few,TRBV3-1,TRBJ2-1,CASSQDSIYEQFF,TGTGCCAGCAGCCAAGACTCAATTTATGAGCAGTTCTTC
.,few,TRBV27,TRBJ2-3,CASQEDYLDTQYF,TGTGCCAGCCAGGAGGACTATCTAGATACGCAGTATTTT
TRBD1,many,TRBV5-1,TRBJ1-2,CASSLATGAGGYTF,TGCGCCAGCAGCTTGGCTACAGGGGCAGGTGGCTACACCTTC
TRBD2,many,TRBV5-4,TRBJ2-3,CASSLGLAGGRGKDTQYF,TGTGCCAGCAGCTTGGGACTAGCGGGGGGAAGGGGAAAAGATACGCAGTATTTT
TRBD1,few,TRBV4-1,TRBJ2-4,CASSQGTGGPLAKNIQYF,TGCGCCAGCAGCCAAGGAACAGGGGGCCCTTTAGCCAAAAACATTCAGTACTTC
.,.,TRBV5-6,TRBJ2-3,CASSFRESGTDTQYF,TGTGCCAGCAGCTTTCGGGAATCCGGTACAGATACGCAGTATTTT
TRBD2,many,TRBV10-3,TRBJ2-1,CAISESQAGGRYNEQFF,TGTGCCATCAGTGAGTCACAGGCGGGAGGGCGTTACAATGAGCAGTTCTTC
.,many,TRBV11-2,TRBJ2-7,CASSSLRAGYEQYF,TGTGCCAGCAGTTCCCTGAGGGCCGGCTACGAGCAGTACTTC
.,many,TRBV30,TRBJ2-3,CAWSSTRGWTDTQYF,TGTGCCTGGAGTTCCACGCGGGGCTGGACAGATACGCAGTATTTT
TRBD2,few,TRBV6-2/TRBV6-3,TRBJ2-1,CASGGQRDQFF,TGTGCCAGCGGTGGGCAGCGGGATCAGTTCTTC
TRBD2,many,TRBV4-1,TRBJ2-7,CASSAGLATTYEQYF,TGCGCCAGCAGCGCGGGACTAGCGACAACCTACGAGCAGTACTTC
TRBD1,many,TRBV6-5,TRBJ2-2,CASSRGPTGELFF,TGTGCCAGCAGCAGGGGGCCCACCGGGGAGCTGTTTTTT
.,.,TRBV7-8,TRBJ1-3,CASSSREQGGYTIYF,TGTGCCAGCAGCTCCCGCGAGCAGGGCGGCTACACCATATATTTT
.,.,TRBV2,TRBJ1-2,CASSARQGTYGYTF,TGTGCCAGCAGCGCTCGGCAGGGGACCTATGGCTACACCTTC
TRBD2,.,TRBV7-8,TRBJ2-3,CASSGRAADTQYF,TGTGCCAGCAGCGGGAGGGCCGCGGATACGCAGTATTTT
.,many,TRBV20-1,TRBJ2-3,CSAPDSGGRDTQYF,TGCAGTGCTCCAGACTCCGGTGGGAGAGATACGCAGTATTTT